This T cell receptor beta chain emerged from a study of CD8 T cells in Susac syndrome. Roughly 0.45 to 1 ug RNA was reverse transcribed with random hexamers. Via MiXCR, TCRdb re-called the immunoSEQ multiplex PCR reads, giving one row per CDR3 protein. The sample includes 100,000 to 150,000 distinct CDR3 sequences, approximately 96% of them seen just once. Negative magnetic isolation gave CD8+ and CD4+ cells; FACS enriched CD8+ TEMRA. The TCR comes from a human donor with Susac syndrome. Sample: CD4+ T cells from PBMCs.

CDR3 coding DNA: TGTGCCTGGAGTGTTTGGGGGAGCGGGAATGAGCAGTTCTTC. This sequence encodes CAWSVWGSGNEQFF. The chain is built from TRBV30 and TRBJ2-1; D is perhaps TRBD2 (6 bases). V lost 0 bases, J lost 7 bases, and 13 bases lay in between. The CDR3 length is 14 residues. The germline V gene encodes CDR1 GTSNPN and CDR2 SVGIG (reference sequence).